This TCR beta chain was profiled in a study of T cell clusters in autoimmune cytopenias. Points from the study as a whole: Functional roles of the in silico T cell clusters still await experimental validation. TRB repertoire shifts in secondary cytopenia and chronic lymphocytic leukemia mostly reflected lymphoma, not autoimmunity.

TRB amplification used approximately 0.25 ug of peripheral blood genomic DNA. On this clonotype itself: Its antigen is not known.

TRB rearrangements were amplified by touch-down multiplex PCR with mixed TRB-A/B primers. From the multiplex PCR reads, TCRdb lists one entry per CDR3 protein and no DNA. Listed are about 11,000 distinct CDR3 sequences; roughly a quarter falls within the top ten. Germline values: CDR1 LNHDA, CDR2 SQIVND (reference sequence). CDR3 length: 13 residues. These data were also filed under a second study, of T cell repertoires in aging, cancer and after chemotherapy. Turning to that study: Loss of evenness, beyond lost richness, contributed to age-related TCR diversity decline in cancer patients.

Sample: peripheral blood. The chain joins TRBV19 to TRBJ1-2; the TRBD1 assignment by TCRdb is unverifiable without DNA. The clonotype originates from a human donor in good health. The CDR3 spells CASSQGQGDGYTF.